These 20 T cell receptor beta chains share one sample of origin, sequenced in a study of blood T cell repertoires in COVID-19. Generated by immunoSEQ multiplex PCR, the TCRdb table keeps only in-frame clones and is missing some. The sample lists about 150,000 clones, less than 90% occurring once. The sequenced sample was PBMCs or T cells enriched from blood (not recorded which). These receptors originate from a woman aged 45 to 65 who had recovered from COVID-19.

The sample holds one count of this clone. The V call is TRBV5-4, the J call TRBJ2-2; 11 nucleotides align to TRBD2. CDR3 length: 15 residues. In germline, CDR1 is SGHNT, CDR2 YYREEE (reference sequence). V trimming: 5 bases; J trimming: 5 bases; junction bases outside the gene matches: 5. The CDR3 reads CASSLAGGNTGELFF. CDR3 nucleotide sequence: TGTGCCAGCAGTTTAGCGGGAGGGAATACCGGGGAGCTGTTTTTT.

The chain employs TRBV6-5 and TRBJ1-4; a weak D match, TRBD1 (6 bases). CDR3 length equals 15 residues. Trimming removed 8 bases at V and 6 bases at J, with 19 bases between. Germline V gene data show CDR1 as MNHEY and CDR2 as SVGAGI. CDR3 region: CASRSLRGRYEKLFF. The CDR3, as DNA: TGTGCCAGCCGCTCCCTCAGGGGCCGGTATGAAAAACTGTTTTTT.

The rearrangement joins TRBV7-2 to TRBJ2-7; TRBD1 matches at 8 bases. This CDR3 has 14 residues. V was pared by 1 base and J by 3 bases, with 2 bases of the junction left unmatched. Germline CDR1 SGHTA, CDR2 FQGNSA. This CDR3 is CASSLEQGVYEQYF. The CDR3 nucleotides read TGTGCCAGCAGCTTAGAACAGGGGGTCTACGAGCAGTACTTC.

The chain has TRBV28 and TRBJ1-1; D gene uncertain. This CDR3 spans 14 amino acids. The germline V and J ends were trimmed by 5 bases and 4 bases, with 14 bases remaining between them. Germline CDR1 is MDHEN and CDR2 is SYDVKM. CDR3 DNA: TGTGCCAGCAGTCGCCCAGGTTTCGGCACTGAAGCTTTCTTT. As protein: CASSRPGFGTEAFF.

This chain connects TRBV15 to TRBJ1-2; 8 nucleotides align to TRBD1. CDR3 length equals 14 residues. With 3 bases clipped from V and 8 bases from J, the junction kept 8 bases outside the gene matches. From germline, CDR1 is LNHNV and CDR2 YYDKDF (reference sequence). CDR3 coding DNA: TGTGCCACCAGCAGGACGGACAGGGATGAAGGCTACACCTTC. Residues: CATSRTDRDEGYTF.

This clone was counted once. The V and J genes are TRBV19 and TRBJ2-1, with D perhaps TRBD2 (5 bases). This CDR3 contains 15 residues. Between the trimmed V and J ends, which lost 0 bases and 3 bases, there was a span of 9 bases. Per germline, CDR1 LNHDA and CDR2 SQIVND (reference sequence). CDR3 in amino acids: CASSIEVGVYNEQFF. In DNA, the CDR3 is TGTGCCAGTAGTATAGAGGTGGGAGTCTACAATGAGCAGTTCTTC.

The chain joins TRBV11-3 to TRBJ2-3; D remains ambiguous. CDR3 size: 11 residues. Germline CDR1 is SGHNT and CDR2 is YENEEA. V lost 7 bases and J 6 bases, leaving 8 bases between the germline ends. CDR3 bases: TGTGCCAGCACCCCCGGGGATACGCAGTATTTT. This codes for CASTPGDTQYF.

CDR3: CASSQGSSNQPQHF. The CDR3 DNA sequence: TGTGCCAGCAGCCAGGGCTCAAGCAATCAGCCCCAGCATTTT. This chain joins TRBV2 and TRBJ1-5, with D possibly matching TRBD1 (5 bases). The germline V and J ends were trimmed by 6 bases and 1 base, with 10 bases remaining between them. This CDR3 comprises 14 residues. Germline CDR1 and CDR2: SNHLY and FYNNEI.

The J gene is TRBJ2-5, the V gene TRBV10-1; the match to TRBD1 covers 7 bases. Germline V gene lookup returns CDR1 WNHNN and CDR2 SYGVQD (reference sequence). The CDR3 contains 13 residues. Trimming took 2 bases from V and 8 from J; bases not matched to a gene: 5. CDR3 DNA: TGCGCCAGCAGTGAGAGGCTAGGGGGCACCCAGTACTTC. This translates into CASSERLGGTQYF.

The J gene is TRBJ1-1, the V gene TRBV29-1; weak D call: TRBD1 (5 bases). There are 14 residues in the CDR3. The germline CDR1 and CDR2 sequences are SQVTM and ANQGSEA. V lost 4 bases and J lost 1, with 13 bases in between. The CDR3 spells CSVVERGWNTEAFF. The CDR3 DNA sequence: TGCAGCGTTGTTGAAAGGGGATGGAACACTGAAGCTTTCTTT.

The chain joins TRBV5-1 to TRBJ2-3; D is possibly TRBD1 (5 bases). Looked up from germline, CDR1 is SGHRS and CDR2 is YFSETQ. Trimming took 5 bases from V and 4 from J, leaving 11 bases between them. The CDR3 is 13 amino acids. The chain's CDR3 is CASSPPQADTQYF. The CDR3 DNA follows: TGCGCCAGCAGTCCACCACAGGCAGATACGCAGTATTTT.

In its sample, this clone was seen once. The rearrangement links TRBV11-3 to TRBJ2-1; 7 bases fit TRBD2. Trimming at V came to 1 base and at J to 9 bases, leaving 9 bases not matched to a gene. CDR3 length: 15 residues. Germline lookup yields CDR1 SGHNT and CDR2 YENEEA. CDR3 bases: TGTGCCAGCAGCTTAGGTGGGCCAACGGGAGGTGAGCAGTTCTTC. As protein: CASSLGGPTGGEQFF. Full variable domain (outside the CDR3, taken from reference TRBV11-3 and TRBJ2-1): EAGVVQSPRYKIIEKKQPVAFWCNPISGHNTLYWYLQNLGQGPELLIRYENEEAVDDSQLPKDRFSAERLKGVDSTLKIQPAELGDSAVYLCASSLGGPTGGEQFFGPGTRLTVL.

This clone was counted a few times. The CDR3 loop is CASSEMGVWNEQFF. CDR3 in DNA: TGCGCCAGCAGCGAAATGGGCGTTTGGAATGAGCAGTTCTTC. J is TRBJ2-1 and V is TRBV4-1, with D hard to call. The CDR3 runs to 14 residues. The germline V gene encodes CDR1 MGHRA and CDR2 YSYEKL. V lost 5 bases to trimming and J lost 7 bases, with 15 bases between them.

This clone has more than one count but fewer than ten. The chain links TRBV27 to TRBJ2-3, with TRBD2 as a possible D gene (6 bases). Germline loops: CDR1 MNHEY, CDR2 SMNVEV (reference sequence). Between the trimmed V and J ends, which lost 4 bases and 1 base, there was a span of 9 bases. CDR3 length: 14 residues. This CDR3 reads CASSSERGTDTQYF. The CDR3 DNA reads TGTGCCAGCAGTTCCGAGCGGGGCACAGATACGCAGTATTTT.

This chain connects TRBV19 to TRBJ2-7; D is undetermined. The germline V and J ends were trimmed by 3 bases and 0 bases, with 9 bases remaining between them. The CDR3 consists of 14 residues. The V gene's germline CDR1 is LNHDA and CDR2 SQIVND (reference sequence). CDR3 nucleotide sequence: TGTGCCAGTAGTATCTCTTCCAGCTCCTACGAGCAGTACTTC. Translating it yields CASSISSSSYEQYF.

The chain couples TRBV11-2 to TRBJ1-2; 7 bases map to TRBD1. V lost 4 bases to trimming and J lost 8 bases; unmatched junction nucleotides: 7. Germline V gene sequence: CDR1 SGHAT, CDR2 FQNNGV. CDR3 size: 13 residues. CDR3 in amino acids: CASSYTGAGGYTF. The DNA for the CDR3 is TGTGCCAGCAGCTATACAGGGGCCGGGGGCTACACCTTC.

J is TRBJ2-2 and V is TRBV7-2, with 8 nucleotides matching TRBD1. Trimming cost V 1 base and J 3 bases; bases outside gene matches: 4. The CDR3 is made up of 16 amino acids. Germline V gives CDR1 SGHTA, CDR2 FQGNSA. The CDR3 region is CASSLVAGGYTGELFF. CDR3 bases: TGTGCCAGCAGCTTAGTCGCAGGGGGCTACACCGGGGAGCTGTTTTTT.

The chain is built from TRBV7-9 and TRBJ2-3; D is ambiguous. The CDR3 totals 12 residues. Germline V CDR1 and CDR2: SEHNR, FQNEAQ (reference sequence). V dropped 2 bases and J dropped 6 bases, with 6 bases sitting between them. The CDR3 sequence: CASSLYTDTQYF. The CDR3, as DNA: TGTGCCAGCAGCTTATACACGGATACGCAGTATTTT. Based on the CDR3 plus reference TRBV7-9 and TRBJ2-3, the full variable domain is DTGVSQNPRHKITKRGQNVTFRCDPISEHNRLYWYRQTLGQGPEFLTYFQNEAQLEKSRLLSDRFSAERPKGSFSTLEIQRTEQGDSAMYLCASSLYTDTQYFGPGTRLTVL.

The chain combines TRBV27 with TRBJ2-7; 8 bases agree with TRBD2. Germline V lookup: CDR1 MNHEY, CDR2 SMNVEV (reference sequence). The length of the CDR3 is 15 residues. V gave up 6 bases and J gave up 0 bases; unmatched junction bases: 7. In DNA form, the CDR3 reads TGTGCCAGCAGGGATCTACTAGCGGCCTCCTACGAGCAGTACTTC. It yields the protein CASRDLLAASYEQYF.

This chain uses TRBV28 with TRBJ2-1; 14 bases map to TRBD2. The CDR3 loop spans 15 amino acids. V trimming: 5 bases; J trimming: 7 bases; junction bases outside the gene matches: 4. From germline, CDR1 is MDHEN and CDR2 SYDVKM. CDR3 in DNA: TGTGCCAGCAGTCGCGGGACTAGCGGGAGTAATGAGCAGTTCTTC. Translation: CASSRGTSGSNEQFF.